This entry lists 9 T cell receptor beta chains sequenced from one sample in a study of response to subunit inactivated influenza vaccine. TCRdb re-analysed the RT-PCR reads in MiXCR, keeping a single row per CDR3 protein. The data show around 490,000 distinct CDR3 sequences, 6% to 9% seen once. The sequenced sample was PBMCs from blood, obtained less than 30 months after vaccination. Receptor source: a man aged 50 to 69 who received an inactivated influenza vaccine.

This clonotype has more than one count but fewer than ten. The J gene is TRBJ2-1, the V gene TRBV7-8; TRBD2 aligns across 13 bases. The V gene end was trimmed by 1 base and the J gene end by 7 bases; junction bases not matched to a gene: 4. Germline assignment: CDR1 SGHVS and CDR2 FQNEAQ. The CDR3 runs to 16 residues. CDR3 bases: TGTGCCAGCAGCTTAGGTGGACTAGCGGGGGTTAATGAGCAGTTCTTC. Translating it yields CASSLGGLAGVNEQFF.

In its sample, this clonotype was seen many times. The rearrangement joins TRBV7-9 to TRBJ2-7, with 9 bases matching TRBD1. V shed 5 bases and J 2 bases; nucleotides not matched to a gene: 7. Germline V gene sequence: CDR1 SEHNR, CDR2 FQNEAQ (reference sequence). The CDR3 sequence is 15 residues long. CDR3 bases: TGTGCCAGCAGCATCGCCGGGACAGGGACCTACGAGCAGTACTTC. Its translation: CASSIAGTGTYEQYF.

The sample holds a few counts of this clonotype. The rearrangement links TRBV9 to TRBJ1-2, with TRBD1 matching over 7 bases. The V gene end was trimmed by 2 bases and the J gene end by 7 bases; junction bases not matched to a gene: 11. Germline V gene lookup returns CDR1 SGDLS and CDR2 YYNGEE. CDR3 length equals 15 residues. CDR3 nucleotides: TGTGCCAGCAGCGTGGGAACCGACAGGGTCGGTGGCTACACCTTC. It yields the protein CASSVGTDRVGGYTF.

The J gene is TRBJ1-1, the V gene TRBV20-1, with D tentatively TRBD1 (5 bases). The CDR3 contains 15 residues. V lost 0 bases and J lost 0, with 11 bases in between. CDR1 is DFQATT and CDR2 is SNEGSKA in the germline V gene (reference sequence). This CDR3 is CSARDLDSLNTEAFF. CDR3 coding DNA: TGCAGTGCTAGAGATCTCGACAGCTTGAACACTGAAGCTTTCTTT.

The genes are TRBV7-2 and TRBJ1-6, with D possibly being TRBD1 (5 bases). The CDR3 is 15 residues long. CDR1 and CDR2 from the germline V gene are SGHTA and FQGNSA. Between the trimmed V and J ends, which lost 1 base and 10 bases, there was a span of 14 bases. The CDR3 reads CASSLVEGTGSPLHF. CDR3 in DNA: TGTGCCAGCAGCTTAGTTGAGGGGACGGGCTCACCCCTCCACTTT.

This clonotype was seen repeatedly, ten times or more. V usage is TRBV3-1 and J usage is TRBJ1-1, with TRBD1 as a possible D gene (5 bases). The V gene's germline CDR1 is LGHDT and CDR2 YNNKEL (reference sequence). V lost 0 bases and J lost 6, with 14 bases in between. The length of the CDR3 is 15 residues. CDR3 sequence reads: CASSQEVPGGAEAFF. The CDR3 nucleotides are TGTGCCAGCAGCCAAGAGGTCCCGGGGGGGGCTGAAGCTTTCTTT.

This clonotype was recorded many times. J is TRBJ2-1 and V is TRBV3-1, with D unresolved. Trimming removed 2 bases at V and 8 bases at J, with 4 bases between. In germline, CDR1 is LGHDT, CDR2 YNNKEL (reference sequence). The CDR3 sequence is 11 residues long. Here the CDR3 reads CASSQYHEQFF. The CDR3 DNA is TGTGCCAGCAGCCAATATCATGAGCAGTTCTTC.

This clonotype occurred many times. The rearrangement links TRBV10-3 to TRBJ2-1; TRBD1 matches at 9 bases. CDR1 ENHRY and CDR2 SYGVKD come from the germline V gene. J was trimmed by 7 bases and V by 3 bases; bases with no gene match: 10. This CDR3 region has 16 residues. CDR3 region: CAISDPRDRGGNEQFF. The CDR3, as DNA: TGTGCCATCAGTGATCCCCGCGACAGGGGGGGAAATGAGCAGTTCTTC.

This clonotype appeared many times. This chain uses TRBV5-5 with TRBJ1-6; D is unresolved. Germline lookup yields CDR1 SGHKS and CDR2 YYEKEE (reference sequence). The CDR3 has 13 amino acids. V dropped 4 bases and J dropped 13 bases, with 15 bases sitting between them. In nucleotides, the CDR3 is TGTGCCAGCAGCGGGCCCCAACCGTCCCCCCTCCACTTT. Translating it yields CASSGPQPSPLHF.